This passage covers 2 T cell receptor beta chains from one sample sequenced in a study of response to subunit inactivated influenza vaccine. TCRdb ran MiXCR on the RT-PCR reads and lists one entry per CDR3 protein. The sample has hundreds of thousands of distinct CDR3 sequences, around a sixth seen once. The sample was PBMCs from blood, taken roughly 5 days after vaccination. The source is a man aged 45 to 65 who received an inactivated influenza vaccine.

The rearrangement links TRBV4-2 to TRBJ2-3; 10 bases match TRBD2. Losses at the gene ends were 3 bases for V and 3 bases for J; bases not matched to a gene: 9. Germline CDR1 is LGHNA and CDR2 is YNFKEQ. The CDR3 has 17 residues. The CDR3 protein is CASSHRLAGEPTDTQYF. DNA of the CDR3: TGTGCCAGCAGCCACCGCCTAGCGGGAGAGCCAACAGATACGCAGTATTTT.

This clonotype was counted many times. The chain carries TRBV9 and TRBJ2-6, with 7 bases aligning to TRBD1. The germline V gene has CDR1 SGDLS and CDR2 YYNGEE. CDR3 size: 19 residues. The J segment lost 7 bases and the V segment lost 0 bases, leaving 16 bases of the junction unmatched. The CDR3 DNA is TGTGCCAGCAGCGTAGATCCTCGGACAGGAGTGGGGATAGCCAACGTCCTGACTTTC. Its protein product is CASSVDPRTGVGIANVLTF.